This TCR beta chain was captured in a study of cytomegalovirus exposure and HLA in healthy donors. Study-wide findings and caveats: A few V segments could not be told apart, such as TRBV6-2 and TRBV6-3, and were left out. A link between a missense DCLRE1C variant and TCR beta V- and J-gene trimming emerged from a later analysis. Sequencing depth roughly uniform across donors was assumed in presence/absence analyses. CMV serostatus was the only recorded immune exposure for donors.

J gave up 5 bases and V 3 bases, and 4 bases lay outside the gene matches. Germline lookup yields CDR1 SQVTM and CDR2 ANQGSEA. The CDR3 is 13 amino acids. Primers: 60 Vbeta forward and 13 Jbeta reverse. The table came from immunoSEQ multiplex PCR; TCRdb's copy has only in-frame clones and leaves some out. The table has fewer than 200,000 clones, more than 75% seen once. A word on this clone: Its antigen remains unidentified.

Sequences were obtained from PBMCs. The genes are TRBV29-1 and TRBJ2-1; 7 bases map to TRBD2. This TCR was sampled from a man aged 35 to 55 in good health and CMV-seropositive. The CDR3 loop is CSVDRGVDNEQFF. The CDR3 DNA is TGCAGCGTTGATCGGGGGGTGGACAATGAGCAGTTCTTC.